This is a list of T cell receptor beta chains from one sample in a study of blood T cell repertoires in COVID-19. Clones were sequenced by immunoSEQ multiplex PCR, and TCRdb holds only the in-frame ones, with some missing. The sample includes 220,000 or so clones, 80% to 90% seen only once; the top ten take about 3.5%. Material: PBMCs or T cells enriched from blood (not recorded which). All receptors derive from a woman younger than 35 in a cohort exposed to, infected with or recovered from COVID-19 (not recorded which). CDR3s include the opening cysteine and the closing phenylalanine or tryptophan. The D gene is left open where the match is weak. Clone size appears in some rows only: once, few, many, or a class for an expanded clone.

size: -; J: TRBJ1-2; V: TRBV28; D: -; DNA: TGTGCCAGCAGGGCCACAGGGTATGGCTACACCTTC; CDR3: CASRATGYGYTF
size: -; J: TRBJ1-4; V: TRBV6-5; D: -; DNA: TGTGCCAGCAGTTCGGGATACAGGGTCGGTGAAAAACTGTTTTTT; CDR3: CASSSGYRVGEKLFF
size: -; J: TRBJ2-1; V: TRBV5-1; D: TRBD2; DNA: TGCGCCAGCAGCTTAAACCTAGCGGGAGGGGGCAATGAGCAGTTCTTC; CDR3: CASSLNLAGGGNEQFF
size: -; J: TRBJ2-2; V: TRBV27; D: TRBD1; DNA: TGTGCCAGCAGCCGGGACAGGGACCGTCCGGGGGAGCTGTTTTTT; CDR3: CASSRDRDRPGELFF
size: -; J: TRBJ1-1; V: TRBV2; D: TRBD1; DNA: TGTGCCAGCCTGGTACAGGGGCTGAACACTGAAGCTTTCTTT; CDR3: CASLVQGLNTEAFF
size: -; J: TRBJ2-3; V: TRBV5-1; D: TRBD1; DNA: TGCGCCAGCCGGGTAGGGGACAGCTCAGATACGCAGTATTTT; CDR3: CASRVGDSSDTQYF
size: once; J: TRBJ2-5; V: TRBV27; D: TRBD2; DNA: TGTGCCAGCAGTTTTGGTGCGGGGGGGCATTTGGAGACCCAGTACTTC; CDR3: CASSFGAGGHLETQYF
size: -; J: TRBJ2-7; V: TRBV27; D: TRBD1; DNA: TGTGCCAGCAGTTCCCCCGGAAACAGGGGGTCCTACGAGCAGTACTTC; CDR3: CASSSPGNRGSYEQYF
size: -; J: TRBJ2-5; V: TRBV12-1; D: -; DNA: TGTGCCAGCAGCTTTGGAGTTGAGACAGCCCAAGAGACCCAGTACTTC; CDR3: CASSFGVETAQETQYF
size: -; J: TRBJ1-4; V: TRBV7-9; D: TRBD1; DNA: TGTGCCAGCAGCCCCCGGCCGGGACAGGGGAGTGAAAAACTGTTTTTT; CDR3: CASSPRPGQGSEKLFF
size: -; J: TRBJ2-5; V: TRBV7-9; D: TRBD2; DNA: TGTGCCAGCAGCCCCCGGACTAGCGGGACTTCACAAGAGACCCAGTACTTC; CDR3: CASSPRTSGTSQETQYF
size: -; J: TRBJ2-5; V: TRBV5-1; D: TRBD2; DNA: TGCGCCAGCAGCGCCGAGTCGGGGGGAGAGACCCAGTACTTC; CDR3: CASSAESGGETQYF
size: -; J: TRBJ2-1; V: TRBV2; D: -; DNA: TGTGCCAGCAGTTGGGGGAGGAGCTCCTACAATGAGCAGTTCTTC; CDR3: CASSWGRSSYNEQFF
size: once; J: TRBJ2-6; V: TRBV6-6; D: TRBD1; DNA: TGTGCCAGCAGTCCGCAAAGACCGGGACAGGAGAGCTCTGGGGCCAACGTCCTGACTTTC; CDR3: CASSPQRPGQESSGANVLTF
size: -; J: TRBJ1-1; V: TRBV5-1; D: -; DNA: TGCGCCAGCAGCTTCACAGATGTCATGAACACTGAAGCTTTCTTT; CDR3: CASSFTDVMNTEAFF
size: -; J: TRBJ1-6; V: TRBV2; D: -; DNA: TGTGCCAGCAGTCCCGGGGGAGGGGATTCACCCCTCCACTTT; CDR3: CASSPGGGDSPLHF
size: -; J: TRBJ2-5; V: TRBV4-2; D: TRBD2; DNA: TGTGCCAGCAGCCAGACTAGCGGGGGGGACAAAGAGACCCAGTACTTC; CDR3: CASSQTSGGDKETQYF
size: -; J: TRBJ1-5; V: TRBV3-1/TRBV3-2; D: -; DNA: TGTGCCAGCAGCCAAGATCAGGGGAGCAATCAGCCCCAGCATTTT; CDR3: CASSQDQGSNQPQHF
size: -; J: TRBJ2-3; V: TRBV7-2; D: TRBD2; DNA: TGTGCCAGCAGCGCTACTAGCGGATTAGATACGCAGTATTTT; CDR3: CASSATSGLDTQYF
size: -; J: TRBJ2-5; V: TRBV27; D: -; DNA: TGTGCCAGCAGGCGGTCCAAAGAGACCCAGTACTTC; CDR3: CASRRSKETQYF
size: few; J: TRBJ1-3; V: TRBV9; D: -; DNA: TGTGCCAGCAGCGTAGCGAGTTCTGGAAACACCATATATTTT; CDR3: CASSVASSGNTIYF
size: -; J: TRBJ2-7; V: TRBV5-1; D: TRBD1; DNA: TGCGCCAGCAGCTTGGCAGGGGGAAGATACGAGCAGTACTTC; CDR3: CASSLAGGRYEQYF
size: -; J: TRBJ1-6; V: TRBV4-1; D: -; DNA: TGCGCCAGCAGCCAAGATAGGACAGATAATTCACCCCTCCACTTT; CDR3: CASSQDRTDNSPLHF
size: many; J: TRBJ2-3; V: TRBV7-3; D: -; DNA: TGTGCCAGCAGCTCCAGTGGGCTCAGCACAGATACGCAGTATTTT; CDR3: CASSSSGLSTDTQYF
size: -; J: TRBJ1-1; V: TRBV25-1; D: -; DNA: TGTGCCAGCAGTGAGGGGGGGGCGAGAGGACTTAACACTGAAGCTTTCTTT; CDR3: CASSEGGARGLNTEAFF
size: once; J: TRBJ2-5; V: TRBV7-9; D: -; DNA: TGTGCCAGCAGTCCAGGAGAGACCCAGTACTTC; CDR3: CASSPGETQYF
size: once; J: TRBJ1-1; V: TRBV13; D: -; DNA: TGTGCCAGCAGCTTGCCGGGAGGAGGCACTGAAGCTTTCTTT; CDR3: CASSLPGGGTEAFF
size: -; J: TRBJ2-7; V: TRBV2; D: -; DNA: TGTGCCAGCAGTGAAAGCTTGATGGAGCAGTACTTC; CDR3: CASSESLMEQYF
size: many; J: TRBJ2-2; V: TRBV24-1; D: -; DNA: TGTGCCACCAGTGATTTATCGCCAAGAACTAGTAGCACCGGGGAGCTGTTTTTT; CDR3: CATSDLSPRTSSTGELFF
size: -; J: TRBJ1-4; V: TRBV5-1; D: TRBD1; DNA: TGCGCCAGCAGCTTGACCACAGGGGGAGGAAATGAAAAACTGTTTTTT; CDR3: CASSLTTGGGNEKLFF
size: -; J: TRBJ2-7; V: TRBV10-2; D: -; DNA: TGCGCCACCCTACAACAGGGCTACGAGCAGTACTTC; CDR3: CATLQQGYEQYF
size: once; J: TRBJ1-2; V: TRBV2; D: TRBD1; DNA: TGTGCCAGCAGTGAAGGGTGGCAGGGGGTTGGCTACACCTTC; CDR3: CASSEGWQGVGYTF
size: -; J: TRBJ2-2; V: TRBV3-1/TRBV3-2; D: -; DNA: TGTGCCAGCAGCCTTCTCAACACCGGGGAGCTGTTTTTT; CDR3: CASSLLNTGELFF
size: -; J: TRBJ1-5; V: TRBV9; D: -; DNA: TGTGCCAGCAGCGACGCCCCGGACACCTATAGCAATCAGCCCCAGCATTTT; CDR3: CASSDAPDTYSNQPQHF
size: few; J: TRBJ2-1; V: TRBV6-6; D: -; DNA: TGTGCCAGCAGCGGGGGTTCTCAGGGGGGTGAGCAGTTCTTC; CDR3: CASSGGSQGGEQFF
size: -; J: TRBJ2-5; V: TRBV5-6; D: TRBD1; DNA: TGTGCCAGCAGCTTCGACAGGGAAGAGACCCAGTACTTC; CDR3: CASSFDREETQYF
size: -; J: TRBJ1-5; V: TRBV7-9; D: -; DNA: TGTGCCAGCAGCCCTATACATCAGCCCCAGCATTTT; CDR3: CASSPIHQPQHF
size: -; J: TRBJ2-5; V: TRBV10-1; D: -; DNA: TGCGCCAGCAGTGTAGGAGGGTACGGGGAGACCCAGTACTTC; CDR3: CASSVGGYGETQYF
size: -; J: TRBJ1-6; V: TRBV27; D: -; DNA: TGTGCCAGCAGCCTCAGGGCCGTAAACTATAATTCACCCCTCCACTTT; CDR3: CASSLRAVNYNSPLHF
size: -; J: TRBJ2-6; V: TRBV4-2; D: TRBD1; DNA: TGTGCCAGCAGCCAGACCATGACAGGGGGCGTTTTTGGGGCCAACGTCCTGACTTTC; CDR3: CASSQTMTGGVFGANVLTF
size: once; J: TRBJ2-7; V: TRBV23-1; D: TRBD1; DNA: TGCGCCAGCAGTCAATTACAGGGGGCCTTAAACGAGCAGTACTTC; CDR3: CASSQLQGALNEQYF
size: -; J: TRBJ2-7; V: TRBV27; D: -; DNA: TGTGCCAGCAGTCAGAGAAAAGGGGGCTCCTACGAGCAGTACTTC; CDR3: CASSQRKGGSYEQYF
size: once; J: TRBJ2-5; V: TRBV7-3; D: TRBD1; DNA: TGTGCCAGCAGCCCAACAGGGGAGAGAGAGACCCAGTACTTC; CDR3: CASSPTGERETQYF
size: -; J: TRBJ2-7; V: TRBV19; D: TRBD2; DNA: TGTGCCAGTAGGGCCTCGAGCGGGATCGGCTACGAGCAGTACTTC; CDR3: CASRASSGIGYEQYF
size: -; J: TRBJ2-7; V: TRBV18; D: -; DNA: TGTGCCAGCTCACCAGAAGCGACGTTCTTGTACTTC; CDR3: CASSPEATFLYF
size: -; J: TRBJ2-7; V: TRBV7-7; D: -; DNA: TGTGCCGTCACCAGGGACAACTCCTACGAGCAGTACTTC; CDR3: CAVTRDNSYEQYF
size: -; J: TRBJ2-5; V: TRBV28; D: TRBD2; DNA: TGTGCCAGCAGTTCCCCCGGACTAGCCCAAGAGACCCAGTACTTC; CDR3: CASSSPGLAQETQYF
size: -; J: TRBJ1-2; V: TRBV28; D: TRBD1; DNA: TGTGCCAGCAGTTTACCCCTAAGGACAGGAAAGGACTATGGCTACACCTTC; CDR3: CASSLPLRTGKDYGYTF
size: -; J: TRBJ2-2; V: TRBV6-6; D: -; DNA: TGTGCCAGCAGTCCGCCAGTCACAGGAGTGGGGACCGGGGAGCTGTTTTTT; CDR3: CASSPPVTGVGTGELFF
size: -; J: TRBJ1-5; V: TRBV7-8; D: TRBD1; DNA: TGTGCCAGCAGCTTACAGGGGGGAAGCAATCAGCCCCAGCATTTT; CDR3: CASSLQGGSNQPQHF
size: -; J: TRBJ2-1; V: TRBV6-5; D: -; DNA: TGTGCCAGCAGTTACCCAGGGTCCCGATACAATGAGCAGTTCTTC; CDR3: CASSYPGSRYNEQFF